A single sample gave rise to the 18 T cell receptor beta chains below, sequenced in a study of lymphopenia after photon versus proton radiotherapy. Data came from immunoSEQ multiplex PCR; TCRdb stores just in-frame clones and leaves some out. Found here are about 33,000 clones, 85% to 90% of them singletons; the top ten hold about 6.6%. Sample: peripheral blood, taken from a patient treated with photon-based radiotherapy. These receptors were collected from a woman between 45 and 65 years old with pancreatic cancer.

The chain employs TRBV7-3 and TRBJ2-1; TRBD2 aligns across 9 bases. Germline-derived CDR1 and CDR2 are SGHTA and FQGTGA. This CDR3 has 15 amino acids. Trimming at V came to 4 bases and at J to 4 bases, leaving 5 bases not matched to a gene. In DNA form, the CDR3 reads TGTGCCAGCAGCTCAAGACTAGCGGTATACAATGAGCAGTTCTTC. Translation: CASSSRLAVYNEQFF.

The V and J genes are TRBV11-2 and TRBJ2-6; D may be TRBD2 (5 bases). Trimming left V 5 bases short and J 1 base short, with 15 bases between. Germline-derived CDR1 and CDR2 are SGHAT and FQNNGV. CDR3 length: 17 amino acids. DNA for the CDR3: TGTGCCAGCAGCACTCAGACGGGGATATCTGGGGCCAACGTCCTGACTTTC. This gives the protein CASSTQTGISGANVLTF.

This sequence joins TRBV7-2 and TRBJ2-5; D unclear. Gene TRBJ2-7 matches the end of the DNA better, so the J call may be wrong. Germline loops: CDR1 SGHTA, CDR2 FQGNSA. The CDR3 contains 14 residues. In nucleotides, the CDR3 is TGTGCCAGCAGCCCCGTACCGGAAGCCTACGAGCAGTACTTC. Encoded protein: CASSPVPEAYEQYF.

The chain is built from TRBV30 and TRBJ1-4; D is possibly TRBD1 (6 bases). The germline V and J ends were trimmed by 5 bases and 3 bases, with 13 bases remaining between them. The CDR3 is 14 amino acids. CDR1 is GTSNPN, CDR2 SVGIG, per germline (reference sequence). CDR3 coding DNA: TGTGCCTGGTCCGGGGGGCAGTCTAATGAAAAACTGTTTTTT. The encoded protein is CAWSGGQSNEKLFF.

J is TRBJ1-1 and V is TRBV28; 7 positions match TRBD1. V was clipped by 6 bases and J by 5 bases; unmatched bases: 9. This CDR3 has 14 amino acids. Germline V gives CDR1 MDHEN, CDR2 SYDVKM. The CDR3 region is CASRMDRSRTEAFF. The CDR3 DNA follows: TGTGCCAGCAGAATGGACAGGAGCAGGACTGAAGCTTTCTTT. Together with reference TRBV28 and TRBJ1-1, the CDR3 gives the full variable domain: DVKVTQSSRYLVKRTGEKVFLECVQDMDHENMFWYRQDPGLGLRLIYFSYDVKMKEKGDIPEGYSVSREKKERFSLILESASTNQTSMYLCASRMDRSRTEAFFGQGTRLTVV.

The chain joins TRBV6-1 to TRBJ2-1, with unresolved D. This CDR3 has 13 amino acids. V was shortened by 0 bases and J by 9 bases, with 9 bases between the two germline ends. CDR1 and CDR2 (germline): MNHNS, SASEGT. CDR3 protein: CASSEARSTEQFF. In nucleotides, the CDR3 is TGTGCCAGCAGTGAAGCCCGGAGCACTGAGCAGTTCTTC.

The chain has TRBV27 and TRBJ1-4; 11 nucleotides agree with TRBD1. The germline V gene has CDR1 MNHEY and CDR2 SMNVEV (reference sequence). The ends lost 3 bases at V and 9 bases at J; junction bases unmatched: 6. This CDR3 contains 15 residues. Here the CDR3 reads CASSLGTGGEQKLFF. The CDR3 nucleotides are TGTGCCAGCAGTTTGGGGACAGGGGGGGAGCAAAAACTGTTTTTT.

The genes are TRBV2 and TRBJ2-7; D not resolved. Trimming cost V 4 bases and J 6 bases, with 10 bases left between them. CDR1 is SNHLY and CDR2 is FYNNEI in the germline V gene. The CDR3 sequence is 12 residues long. CDR3 amino acids: CASSVVWAEQYF. In DNA form, the CDR3 reads TGTGCCAGCAGTGTAGTGTGGGCCGAGCAGTACTTC.

The rearrangement joins TRBV6-1 to TRBJ2-2, with 9 bases matching TRBD1. This CDR3 comprises 15 residues. V was clipped by 6 bases and J by 2 bases; unmatched bases: 4. The germline V gene encodes CDR1 MNHNS and CDR2 SASEGT. This chain's CDR3 is CASSWDRANTGELFF. The CDR3 nucleotides are TGTGCCAGCAGCTGGGACAGGGCTAACACCGGGGAGCTGTTTTTT.

V and J are TRBV5-6 and TRBJ1-4, with 7 bases matching TRBD1. With 1 base clipped from V and 1 base from J, the junction kept 1 base outside the gene matches. The CDR3 sequence is 15 residues long. Germline-derived CDR1 and CDR2 are SGHDT and YYEEEE. CDR3 protein: CASSLNRGTNEKLFF. For the CDR3, the DNA is TGTGCCAGCAGCTTGAACAGGGGAACTAATGAAAAACTGTTTTTT. Full variable domain (missing parts from reference TRBV5-6 and TRBJ1-4): DAGVTQSPTHLIKTRGQQVTLRCSPKSGHDTVSWYQQALGQGPQFIFQYYEEEERQRGNFPDRFSGHQFPNYSSELNVNALLLGDSALYLCASSLNRGTNEKLFFGSGTQLSVL.

The chain recombines TRBV19 with TRBJ2-2; 9 nucleotides agree with TRBD1. With 9 bases clipped from V and 9 bases from J, the junction kept 14 bases outside the gene matches. The CDR3 is made up of 15 amino acids. CDR1 is LNHDA, CDR2 SQIVND, per germline (reference sequence). In DNA form, the CDR3 reads TGTGCCAGCAAAGAAGGACAGGGGCGTAACCGGGAGCTGTTTTTT. It yields the protein CASKEGQGRNRELFF.

This clone has a single count. The rearrangement uses TRBV11-2 and TRBJ2-1, with D tentatively TRBD1 or TRBD2 (5 bases each). This CDR3 contains 15 residues. Germline assignment: CDR1 SGHAT and CDR2 FQNNGV. The germline V and J ends were trimmed by 5 bases and 4 bases, with 15 bases remaining between them. CDR3 in DNA: TGTGCCAGCAGCCAACAAGATGGGGGATACAATGAGCAGTTCTTC. This codes for CASSQQDGGYNEQFF.

This chain connects TRBV15 to TRBJ2-5; 8 positions match TRBD2. In germline, CDR1 is LNHNV, CDR2 YYDKDF (reference sequence). The CDR3 extends over 15 amino acids. V lost 1 base and J lost 5; bases outside the gene matches: 6. The CDR3 region has the DNA TGTGCCACCAGCAGAGGCACGGGAGGGCCGGAGACCCAGTACTTC. Protein sequence: CATSRGTGGPETQYF.

V usage is TRBV27 and J usage is TRBJ1-3; D unresolved. Germline CDR1 reads MNHEY; CDR2 reads SMNVEV (reference sequence). CDR3 length equals 15 residues. The V end lost 2 bases, the J end lost 0 bases, and 8 bases lay between the germline ends. CDR3 sequence (DNA): TGTGCCAGCAGTTTAAGGTTGGACTCTGGAAACACCATATATTTT. This translates into CASSLRLDSGNTIYF.

This chain uses TRBV19 with TRBJ2-3, with 7 bases identical to TRBD1. V was clipped by 5 bases and J by 3 bases; unmatched bases: 11. In germline, CDR1 is LNHDA, CDR2 SQIVND (reference sequence). The CDR3 sequence is 16 residues long. The CDR3 loop is CASSLNRGPPTDTQYF. The CDR3 coding sequence is TGTGCCAGTAGTCTTAACAGGGGTCCTCCTACAGATACGCAGTATTTT.

The chain employs TRBV5-1 and TRBJ2-1, with TRBD2 matching 10 bases. The junction had 13 bases not matched to a gene; V was cut back by 4 bases and J by 6 bases. The CDR3 is 17 residues long. Germline CDR1 is SGHRS and CDR2 is YFSETQ. CDR3 residues: CASSGYLSGRDSNEQFF. The CDR3 nucleotides read TGCGCCAGCAGCGGGTACCTAAGCGGGAGGGACTCCAATGAGCAGTTCTTC.

The rearrangement uses TRBV6-5 and TRBJ1-6, with 8 bases identical to TRBD1. J lost 4 bases, V lost 6 bases, and 2 bases had no gene match. Germline lookup yields CDR1 MNHEY and CDR2 SVGAGI. The CDR3 runs 14 residues. The CDR3 spells CASRGQVYNSPLHF. CDR3 coding DNA: TGTGCCAGCAGGGGACAGGTTTATAATTCACCCCTCCACTTT.

V gene TRBV28 combines with J gene TRBJ1-5, with unresolved D. The CDR3 is made up of 14 amino acids. V lost 6 bases and J lost 0, with 9 bases in between. CDR1 and CDR2 (germline): MDHEN, SYDVKM. Here the CDR3 DNA reads TGTGCCAGCAGACCCTCTTATAGCAATCAGCCCCAGCATTTT. Translating gives CASRPSYSNQPQHF.